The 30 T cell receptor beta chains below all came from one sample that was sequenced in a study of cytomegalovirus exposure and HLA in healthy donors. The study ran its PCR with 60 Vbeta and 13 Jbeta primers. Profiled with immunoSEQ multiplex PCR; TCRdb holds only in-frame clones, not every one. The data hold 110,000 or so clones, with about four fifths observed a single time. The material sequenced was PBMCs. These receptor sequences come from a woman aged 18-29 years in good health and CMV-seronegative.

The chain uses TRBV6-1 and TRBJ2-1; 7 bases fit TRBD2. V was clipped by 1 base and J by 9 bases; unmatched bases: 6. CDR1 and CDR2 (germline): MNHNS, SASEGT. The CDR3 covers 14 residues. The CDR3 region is CASSEVTSTSEQFF. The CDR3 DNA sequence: TGTGCCAGCAGTGAAGTGACTAGCACTAGTGAGCAGTTCTTC.

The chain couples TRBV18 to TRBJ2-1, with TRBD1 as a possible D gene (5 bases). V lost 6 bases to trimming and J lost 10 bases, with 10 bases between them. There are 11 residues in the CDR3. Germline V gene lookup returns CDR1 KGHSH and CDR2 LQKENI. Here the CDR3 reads CASSTGREQFF. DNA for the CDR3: TGTGCCAGCTCTACAGGTCGAGAGCAGTTCTTC.

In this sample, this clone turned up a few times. In DNA form, the CDR3 reads TGTGCCAGCTCAAACGACAGGTCCCTGGAGACCCAGTACTTC. Amino acids: CASSNDRSLETQYF. V usage is TRBV18 and J usage is TRBJ2-5; the D gene is possibly TRBD1 (6 bases). The germline V and J ends were trimmed by 5 bases and 5 bases, with 15 bases remaining between them. The CDR3 is made up of 14 amino acids. CDR1 and CDR2 from the germline V gene are KGHSH and LQKENI.

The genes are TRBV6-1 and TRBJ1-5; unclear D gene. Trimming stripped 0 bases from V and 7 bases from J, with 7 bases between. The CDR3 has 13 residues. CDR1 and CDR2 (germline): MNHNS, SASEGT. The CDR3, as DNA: TGTGCCAGCAGTGAAGCGCGGAGACAGCCCCAGCATTTT. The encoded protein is CASSEARRQPQHF.

CDR3 bases: TGCGCCAGCAGTCAATGTTTGCAGGGAAGTGTGGAGAACACTGAAGCTTTCTTT. Its protein product is CASSQCLQGSVENTEAFF. The chain uses TRBV23-1 and TRBJ1-1, with D possibly TRBD1 on 5 matching bases. TRBV23-1 carries the ORF label, with uncertain function. The length of the CDR3 is 18 residues. Trimming removed 1 base from V and 1 base from J, with 19 bases in between.

The CDR3 DNA follows: TGCAGTGGTTTGTTGACAGGTGGCTACACCTTC. Its protein is CSGLLTGGYTF. The V gene is TRBV20-1, the J gene TRBJ1-2; TRBD1 might be the D (6 bases). The germline gives CDR1 DFQATT, CDR2 SNEGSKA (reference sequence). The V end was cut by 7 bases, the J end by 7 bases, with 13 bases between. The CDR3 extends over 11 amino acids.

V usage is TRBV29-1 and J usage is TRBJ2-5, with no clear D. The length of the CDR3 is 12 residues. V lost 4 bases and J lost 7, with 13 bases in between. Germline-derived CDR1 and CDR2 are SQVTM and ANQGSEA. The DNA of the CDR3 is TGCAGCGTTGTACCTAGTGACGTGACCCAGTACTTC. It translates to CSVVPSDVTQYF.

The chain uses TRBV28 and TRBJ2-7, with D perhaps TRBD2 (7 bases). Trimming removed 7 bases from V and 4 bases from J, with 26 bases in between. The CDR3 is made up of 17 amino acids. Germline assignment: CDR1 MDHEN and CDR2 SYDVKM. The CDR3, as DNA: TGTGCCAGCATCCAACAGGGTTCTCCGGGAGGACATTACGAGCAGTACTTC. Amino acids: CASIQQGSPGGHYEQYF.

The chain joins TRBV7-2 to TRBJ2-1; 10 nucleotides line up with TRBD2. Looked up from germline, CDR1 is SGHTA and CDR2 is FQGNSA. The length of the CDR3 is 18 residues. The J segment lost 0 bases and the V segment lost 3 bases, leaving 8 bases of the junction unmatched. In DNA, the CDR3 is TGTGCCAGCAGCTTCAGTCTAGCGGGGGCTAGCTCCTACAATGAGCAGTTCTTC. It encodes CASSFSLAGASSYNEQFF.

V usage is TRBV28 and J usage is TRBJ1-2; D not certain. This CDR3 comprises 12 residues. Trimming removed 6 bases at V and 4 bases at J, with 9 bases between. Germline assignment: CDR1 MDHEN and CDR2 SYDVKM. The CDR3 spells CASRQESYGYTF. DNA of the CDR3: TGTGCCAGCAGACAAGAATCCTATGGCTACACCTTC.

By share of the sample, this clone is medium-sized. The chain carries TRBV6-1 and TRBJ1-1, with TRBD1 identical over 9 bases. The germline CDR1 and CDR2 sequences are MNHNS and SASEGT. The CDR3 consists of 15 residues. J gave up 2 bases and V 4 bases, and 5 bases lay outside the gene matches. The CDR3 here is CASSGRDRANTEAFF. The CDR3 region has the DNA TGTGCCAGCAGTGGCCGGGACAGGGCTAACACTGAAGCTTTCTTT.

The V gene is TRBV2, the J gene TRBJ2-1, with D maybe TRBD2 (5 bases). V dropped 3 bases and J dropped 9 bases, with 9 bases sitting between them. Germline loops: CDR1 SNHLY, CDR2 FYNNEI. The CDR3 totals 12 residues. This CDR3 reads CASSEGSPEQFF. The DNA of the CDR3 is TGTGCCAGCAGTGAGGGGAGTCCTGAGCAGTTCTTC.

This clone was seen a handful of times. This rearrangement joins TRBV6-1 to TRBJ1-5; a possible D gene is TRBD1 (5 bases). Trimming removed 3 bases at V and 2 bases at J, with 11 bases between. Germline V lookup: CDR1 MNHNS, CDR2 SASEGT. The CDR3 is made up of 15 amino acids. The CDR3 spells CASSDRERGNQPQHF. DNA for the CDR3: TGTGCCAGCAGTGACAGGGAAAGGGGCAATCAGCCCCAGCATTTT.

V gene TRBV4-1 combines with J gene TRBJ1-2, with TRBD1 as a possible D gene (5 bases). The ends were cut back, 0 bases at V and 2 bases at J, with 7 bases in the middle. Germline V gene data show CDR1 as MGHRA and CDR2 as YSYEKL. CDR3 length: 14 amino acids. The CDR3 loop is CASSQDQGNYGYTF. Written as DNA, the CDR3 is TGCGCCAGCAGCCAAGATCAGGGCAACTATGGCTACACCTTC.

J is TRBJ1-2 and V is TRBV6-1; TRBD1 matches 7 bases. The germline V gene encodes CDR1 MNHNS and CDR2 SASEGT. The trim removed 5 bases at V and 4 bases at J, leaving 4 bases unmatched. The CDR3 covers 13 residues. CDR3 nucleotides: TGTGCCAGCAGTCACGACAGGGCCTATGGCTACACCTTC. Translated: CASSHDRAYGYTF.

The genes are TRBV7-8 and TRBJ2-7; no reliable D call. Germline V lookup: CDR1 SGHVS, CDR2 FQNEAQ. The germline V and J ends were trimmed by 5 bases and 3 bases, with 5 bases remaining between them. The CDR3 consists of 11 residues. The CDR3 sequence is CASSAYYEQYF. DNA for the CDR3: TGTGCCAGCAGCGCCTACTACGAGCAGTACTTC.

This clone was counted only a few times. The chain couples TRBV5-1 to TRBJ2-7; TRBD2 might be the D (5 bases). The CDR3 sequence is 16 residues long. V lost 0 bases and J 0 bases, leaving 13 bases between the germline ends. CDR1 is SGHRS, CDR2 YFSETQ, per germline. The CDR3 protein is CASSLVVASNSYEQYF. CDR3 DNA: TGCGCCAGCAGCTTGGTGGTAGCGTCAAACTCCTACGAGCAGTACTTC.

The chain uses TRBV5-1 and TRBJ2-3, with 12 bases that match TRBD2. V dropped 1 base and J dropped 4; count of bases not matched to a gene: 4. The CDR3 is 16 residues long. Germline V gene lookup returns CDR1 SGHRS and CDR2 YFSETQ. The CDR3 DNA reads TGCGCCAGCAGCTTGCCTAGCGGGGGGGCCGCAGATACGCAGTATTTT. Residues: CASSLPSGGAADTQYF. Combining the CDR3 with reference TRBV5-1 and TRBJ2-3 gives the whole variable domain KAGVTQTPRYLIKTRGQQVTLSCSPISGHRSVSWYQQTPGQGLQFLFEYFSETQRNKGNFPGRFSGRQFSNSRSEMNVSTLELGDSALYLCASSLPSGGAADTQYFGPGTRLTVL.

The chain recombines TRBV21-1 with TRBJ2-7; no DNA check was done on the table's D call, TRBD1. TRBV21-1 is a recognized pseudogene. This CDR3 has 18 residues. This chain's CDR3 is CASPVPGQGARLFDEQYF. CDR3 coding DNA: TGTGCCAGCCCAGTCCCGGGACAGGGGGCGCGTCTTTTTGACGAGCAGTACTTC.

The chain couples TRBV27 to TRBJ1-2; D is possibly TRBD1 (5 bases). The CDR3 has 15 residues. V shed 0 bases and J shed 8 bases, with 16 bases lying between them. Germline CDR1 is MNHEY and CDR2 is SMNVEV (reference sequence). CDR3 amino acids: CASSLSIWGVGGYTF. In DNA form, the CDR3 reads TGTGCCAGCAGTTTATCGATATGGGGGGTGGGAGGCTACACCTTC.

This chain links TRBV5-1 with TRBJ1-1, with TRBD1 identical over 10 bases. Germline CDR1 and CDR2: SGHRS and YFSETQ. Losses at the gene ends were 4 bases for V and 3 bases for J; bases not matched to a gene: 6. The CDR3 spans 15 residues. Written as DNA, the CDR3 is TGCGCCAGCAGCCCCCCCGGGACAGGGGACACTGAAGCTTTCTTT. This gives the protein CASSPPGTGDTEAFF.

The CDR3: CASSLEGGPPDTQYF. The CDR3 nucleotides read TGCGCCAGCAGCTTGGAGGGGGGGCCCCCAGATACGCAGTATTTT. V gene TRBV5-1 combines with J gene TRBJ2-3; the D gene is possibly TRBD2 (7 bases). CDR1 SGHRS and CDR2 YFSETQ come from the germline V gene. V was shortened by 0 bases and J by 4 bases, with 12 bases between the two germline ends. The CDR3 runs 15 residues.

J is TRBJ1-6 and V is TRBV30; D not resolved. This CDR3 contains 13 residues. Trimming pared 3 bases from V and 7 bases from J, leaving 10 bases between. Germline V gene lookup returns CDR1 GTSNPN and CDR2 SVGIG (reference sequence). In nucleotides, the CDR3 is TGTGCCTGGAGGGGCCCAACCAATTCACCCCTCCACTTT. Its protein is CAWRGPTNSPLHF.

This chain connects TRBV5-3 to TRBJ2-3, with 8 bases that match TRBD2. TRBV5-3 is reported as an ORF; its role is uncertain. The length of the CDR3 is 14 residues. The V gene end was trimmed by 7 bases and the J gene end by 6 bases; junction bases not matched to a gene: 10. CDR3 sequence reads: CARPTSGTRDTQYF. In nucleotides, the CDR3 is TGTGCCAGACCCACTTCAGGGACTAGGGATACGCAGTATTTT.

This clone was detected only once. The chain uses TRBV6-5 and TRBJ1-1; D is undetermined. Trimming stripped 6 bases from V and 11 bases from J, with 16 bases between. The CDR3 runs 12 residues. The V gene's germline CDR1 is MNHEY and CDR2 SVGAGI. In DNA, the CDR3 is TGTGCCAGCAGGGGCCCGCCCGGCGCGGCTTTCTTT. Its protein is CASRGPPGAAFF.

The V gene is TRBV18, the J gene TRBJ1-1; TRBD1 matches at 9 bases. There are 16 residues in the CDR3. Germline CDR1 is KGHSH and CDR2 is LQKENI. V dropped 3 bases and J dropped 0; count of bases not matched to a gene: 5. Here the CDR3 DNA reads TGTGCCAGCTCACCCCGGACAGGGGCCTTGAACACTGAAGCTTTCTTT. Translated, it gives CASSPRTGALNTEAFF.

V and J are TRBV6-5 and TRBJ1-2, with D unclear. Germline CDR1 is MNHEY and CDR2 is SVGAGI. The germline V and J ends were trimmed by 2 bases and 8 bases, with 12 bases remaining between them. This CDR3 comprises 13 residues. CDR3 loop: CASSYASLSGYTF. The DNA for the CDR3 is TGTGCCAGCAGTTACGCGTCTTTGTCCGGCTACACCTTC.

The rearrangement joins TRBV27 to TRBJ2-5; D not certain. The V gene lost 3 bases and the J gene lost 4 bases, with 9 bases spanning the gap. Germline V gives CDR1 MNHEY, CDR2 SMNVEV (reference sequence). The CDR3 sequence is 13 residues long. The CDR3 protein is CASSFSYLETQYF. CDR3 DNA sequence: TGTGCCAGCAGTTTTTCCTATTTAGAGACCCAGTACTTC.

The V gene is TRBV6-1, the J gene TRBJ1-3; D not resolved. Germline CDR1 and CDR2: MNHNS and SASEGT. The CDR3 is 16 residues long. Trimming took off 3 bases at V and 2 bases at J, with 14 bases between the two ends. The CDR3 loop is CASSEGYRGPGNTIYF. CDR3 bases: TGTGCCAGCAGTGAGGGGTACCGGGGTCCTGGAAACACCATATATTTT.

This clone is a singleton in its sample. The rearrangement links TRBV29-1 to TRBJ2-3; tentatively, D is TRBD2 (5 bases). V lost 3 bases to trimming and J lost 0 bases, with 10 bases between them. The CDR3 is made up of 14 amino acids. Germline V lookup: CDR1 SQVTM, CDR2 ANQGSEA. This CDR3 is CSVDEAVSTDTQYF. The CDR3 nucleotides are TGCAGCGTTGATGAAGCGGTTAGCACAGATACGCAGTATTTT.